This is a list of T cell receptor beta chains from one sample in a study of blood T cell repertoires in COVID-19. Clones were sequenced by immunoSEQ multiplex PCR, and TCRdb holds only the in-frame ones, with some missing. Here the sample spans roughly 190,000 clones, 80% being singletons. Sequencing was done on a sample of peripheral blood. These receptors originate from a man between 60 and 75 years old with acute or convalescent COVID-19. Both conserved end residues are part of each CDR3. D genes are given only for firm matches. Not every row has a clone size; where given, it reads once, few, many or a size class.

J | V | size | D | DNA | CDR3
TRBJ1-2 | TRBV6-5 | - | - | TGTGCCAGCAGTTATGACCGGCGCGGGACGGACTATGGCTACACCTTC | CASSYDRRGTDYGYTF
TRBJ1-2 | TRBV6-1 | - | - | TGTGCCAGCAGTGAATCGATTCTGGGGAGGGGCTATGGCTACACCTTC | CASSESILGRGYGYTF
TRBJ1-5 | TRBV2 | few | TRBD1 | TGTGCCAGCGGGCAGGACAGGGGAAATCAGCCCCAGCATTTT | CASGQDRGNQPQHF
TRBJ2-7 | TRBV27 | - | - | TGTGCCAGCAGTTCAGGGGTATGGGAGCAGTACTTC | CASSSGVWEQYF
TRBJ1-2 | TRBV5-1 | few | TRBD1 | TGCGCCAGCAGACCCCAAACAGGGGTCGGTGATGGCTACACCTTC | CASRPQTGVGDGYTF
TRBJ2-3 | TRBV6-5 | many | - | TGTGCCAGCAGTTACCGGAGCTACACAGATACGCAGTATTTT | CASSYRSYTDTQYF
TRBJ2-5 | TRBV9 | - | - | TGTGCCAGCAGCGTGGGACAACAAGAGACCCAGTACTTC | CASSVGQQETQYF
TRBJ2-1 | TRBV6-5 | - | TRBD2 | TGTGCCAGCAGGGCTAGCGGGAGATATGAGCAGTTCTTC | CASRASGRYEQFF
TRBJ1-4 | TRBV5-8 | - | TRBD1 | TGTGCCAGCAGCTCCATGCGACAGGGGTCTGAAAAACTGTTTTTT | CASSSMRQGSEKLFF
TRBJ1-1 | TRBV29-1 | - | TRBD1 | TGCAGCGCTGTGGTGGGGACAGGGAACACTGAAGCTTTCTTT | CSAVVGTGNTEAFF
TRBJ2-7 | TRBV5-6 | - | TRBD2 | TGTGCCAGCAGCCTCAGTGGGGCTAGCGGGGACGAGCAGTACTTC | CASSLSGASGDEQYF
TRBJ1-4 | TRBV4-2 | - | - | TGTGCCAGCAGCCCACCGGCCGGGAATGAAAAACTGTTTTTT | CASSPPAGNEKLFF